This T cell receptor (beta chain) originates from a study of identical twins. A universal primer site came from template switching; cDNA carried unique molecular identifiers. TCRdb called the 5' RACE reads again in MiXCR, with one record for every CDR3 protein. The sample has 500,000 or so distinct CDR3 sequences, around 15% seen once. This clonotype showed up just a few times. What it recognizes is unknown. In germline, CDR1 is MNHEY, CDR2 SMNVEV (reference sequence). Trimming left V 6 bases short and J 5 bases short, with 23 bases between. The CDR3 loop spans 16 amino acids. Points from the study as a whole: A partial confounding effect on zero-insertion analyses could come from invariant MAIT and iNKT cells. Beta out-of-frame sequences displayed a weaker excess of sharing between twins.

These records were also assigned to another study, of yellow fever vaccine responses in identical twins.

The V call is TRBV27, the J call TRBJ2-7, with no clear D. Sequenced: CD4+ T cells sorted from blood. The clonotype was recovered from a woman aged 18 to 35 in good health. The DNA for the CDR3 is TGTGCCAGCAGATCACGCTTAGAAAGAAGAGGTGACGAGCAGTACTTC. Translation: CASRSRLERRGDEQYF.